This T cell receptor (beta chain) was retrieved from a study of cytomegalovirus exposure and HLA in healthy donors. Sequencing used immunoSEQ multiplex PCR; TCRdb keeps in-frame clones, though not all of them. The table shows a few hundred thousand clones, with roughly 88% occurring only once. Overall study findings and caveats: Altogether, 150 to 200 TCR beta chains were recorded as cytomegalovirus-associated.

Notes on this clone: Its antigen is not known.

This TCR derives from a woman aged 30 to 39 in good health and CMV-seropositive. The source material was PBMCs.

The CDR3 region has the DNA TGCGCCAGCAGCCAAGATCAGGGTCCCCAAGAGACCCAGTACTTC. It is translated as CASSQDQGPQETQYF. The rearrangement links TRBV4-1 to TRBJ2-5; D might be TRBD1 (5 bases). Germline values: CDR1 MGHRA, CDR2 YSYEKL. The CDR3 totals 15 residues. The ends were cut back, 0 bases at V and 1 base at J, with 9 bases in the middle.